This T cell receptor (beta chain) was sequenced for a study of blood T cell repertoires in COVID-19. V dropped 2 bases and J dropped 3 bases, with 14 bases sitting between them. This CDR3 is 15 amino acids long. Germline lookup yields CDR1 SGHDT and CDR2 YYEEEE. Clones were read by immunoSEQ multiplex PCR, and TCRdb kept only the in-frame ones, dropping some. This table holds over 250,000 clones, around 82% found once. The chain recombines TRBV5-6 with TRBJ1-1; tentatively, D is TRBD1 (6 bases). The sequence was collected from a woman aged 50 to 65 who had recovered from COVID-19. Sequences were obtained from peripheral blood. CDR3 DNA sequence: TGTGCCAGCAGCTTAGACGGGGGGCACCACACTGAAGCTTTCTTT. It yields the protein CASSLDGGHHTEAFF.